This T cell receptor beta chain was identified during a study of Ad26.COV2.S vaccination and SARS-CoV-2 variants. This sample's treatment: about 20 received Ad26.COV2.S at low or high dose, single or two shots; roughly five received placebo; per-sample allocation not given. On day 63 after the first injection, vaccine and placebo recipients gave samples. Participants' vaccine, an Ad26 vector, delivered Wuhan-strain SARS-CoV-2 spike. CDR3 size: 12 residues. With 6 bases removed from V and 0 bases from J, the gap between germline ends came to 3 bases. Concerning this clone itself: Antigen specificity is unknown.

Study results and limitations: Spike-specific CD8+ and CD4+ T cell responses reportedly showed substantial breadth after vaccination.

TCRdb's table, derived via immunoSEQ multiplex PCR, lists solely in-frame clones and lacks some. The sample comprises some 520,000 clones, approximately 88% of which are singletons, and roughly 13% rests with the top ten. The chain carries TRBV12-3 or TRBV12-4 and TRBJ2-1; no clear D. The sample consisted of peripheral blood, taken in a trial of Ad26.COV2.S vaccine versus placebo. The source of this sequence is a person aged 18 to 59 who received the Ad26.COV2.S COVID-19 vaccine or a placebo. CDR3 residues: CASRNSYNEQFF. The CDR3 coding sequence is TGTGCCAGCAGAAACTCCTACAATGAGCAGTTCTTC.